This T cell receptor (beta chain) was identified in a study of T cells in localized non-small cell lung cancer (dated by TCRdb to the early 2020s). In terms of the full investigation: The study examined T cell repertoires in hundreds of patients with early-stage NSCLC and compared tumors with uninvolved tumor-adjacent lungs. The cohort comprised around 240 treatment-naïve NSCLC patients with resected, localized lung tumors. The mean age of the NSCLC patients was 60 to 85 years, with 120 to 150 men and around 100 women.

Study-wide conclusions, independent of this receptor: Because multi-region tumor sequencing was not done, intratumor heterogeneity could not be ruled out. Of the top 100 tumor clones, a median of roughly 56 were detected in paired uninvolved adjacent lung; over 25 were also among that lung's top 100. The highest T cell clonality was observed in uninvolved tumor-adjacent lung, where clonality exceeded that of tumor, suggesting that antigenic responses were more focused in uninvolved tumor-adjacent lung. Higher T cell density in blood was associated with longer overall survival, whereas higher clonality in adjacent lung was associated with shorter survival. Because the study design was exploratory, TCR variables were selected using unadjusted p-values without false-discovery rate correction.

The immunoSEQ Assay was used to sequence TCR beta CDR3 regions from DNA. Processing in the source paper ran as follows. T cell density was computed as TCR beta template counts normalized to usable DNA estimated by amplifying housekeeping genes. Using the preseqR package, richness was estimated by extrapolating to 120,000 templates for tissue samples and 400,000 templates for PBMC samples. Clonality was defined by subtracting Pielou's evenness from one. Tissue-enriched TCRs were identified by differential abundance testing using productive amino-acid clonotypes, minimum total count 5 and alpha 0.1. Repertoire overlap between compartments was quantified with the Jaccard Index and Morisita Overlap Index. GLIPH grouped TCR beta CDR3s together with public tetramer-defined viral CDR3s, and a viral motif had to include at least three viral sequences and show V-gene enrichment. Entries here come from immuneACCESS through TCRdb and include only in-frame sequences with V and J called. Some clones fail to appear in such tables; in the studies checked, an unresolved V gene covers under half of the shortfall, and the cause of the remainder is unknown. V, J and clone size reflect that table, while D and trimming were determined from the DNA. The sample table holds around 50,000 clones, of which roughly 90% were seen once. The ten largest clonotypes hold approximately 5.2% of the sample.

For this clone: Its antigen is unknown. Base qualities are not provided; no much larger clone lies one nucleotide away.

At diagnosis, tumor, uninvolved tumor-adjacent lung and peripheral blood were collected and then preserved as a mix of FFPE and fresh-frozen material. For TCR repertoire profiling, blood samples were analyzed in the form of peripheral blood mononuclear cells. The sequence was collected from a woman aged 40-69 years with stage I lung adenocarcinoma. Sequenced here: peripheral blood, sampled before any cancer treatment.

The CDR3 reads as follows: CASSDDSTYNEQFF. The sequence in DNA is TGTGCCAGCAGTGACGACAGCACCTACAATGAGCAGTTCTTC. In this chain, TRBV6-4 is recombined with TRBJ2-1, with a weak D call of TRBD1 (5 bases match). Trimming removed 2 bases from V and 2 bases from J, leaving 7 bases between the germline ends. The CDR1 and CDR2 encoded by the germline V gene are MRHNA and SNTAGT. From its cysteine to its phenylalanine, the CDR3 spans 14 amino acids. Only the CDR3 region is kept as DNA, spanning 42 bases read in frame from base 1.